Presented here are 14 T cell receptor beta chains from one specimen sequenced in a study of spatial heterogeneity in lung cancer (dated by TCRdb to between 2018 and 2021). Per the publication, the time point label means: sample taken at primary tumor resection. The library was generated by 5' RACE. The instrument was a NextSeq 500. TCRdb reran the public reads through fastp at Q25 and MiXCR, keeping productive beta chains. Records with the same CDR3 protein are collapsed into one entry carrying the most frequent genes and DNA. The sample records approximately 9,300 distinct CDR3 sequences, 6.1% of which are singletons. The biggest ten clones account for roughly 31% of the sample. The sequencing used normal lung tissue next to the tumor, collected at surgery. Receptors were obtained from a male donor with early-stage non-small cell lung cancer.

This clonotype occurred many times. The CDR3 reads CASSLGRTDTGELFF. The CDR3 nucleotides are TGTGCCAGCAGCTTAGGGAGAACTGACACCGGGGAGCTGTTTTTT. V gene TRBV11-2 combines with J gene TRBJ2-2, with D unclear. The CDR3 is 15 amino acids. CDR1 is SGHAT, CDR2 FQNNGV, per germline. The germline V and J ends were trimmed by 1 base and 3 bases, with 9 bases remaining between them. Drawing the rest from reference TRBV11-2 and TRBJ2-2, the complete variable domain is EAGVAQSPRYKIIEKRQSVAFWCNPISGHATLYWYQQILGQGPKLLIQFQNNGVVDDSQLPKDRFSAERLKGVDSTLKIQPAKLEDSAVYLCASSLGRTDTGELFFGEGSRLTVL.

This clonotype has ten or more counts. The V and J genes are TRBV12-3 or TRBV12-4 and TRBJ1-1, with D tentatively TRBD1 (5 bases). V dropped 3 bases and J dropped 3 bases, with 8 bases sitting between them. This CDR3 spans 13 amino acids. CDR3 residues: CASSFGDYTEAFF. The CDR3 DNA is TGTGCCAGCAGTTTCGGGGACTACACTGAAGCTTTCTTT.

This clonotype was detected ten times or more. This chain connects TRBV7-3 to TRBJ2-1, with 12 nucleotides matching TRBD2. This CDR3 spans 15 amino acids. Trimming at V came to 3 bases and at J to 9 bases, leaving 6 bases not matched to a gene. CDR1 SGHTA and CDR2 FQGTGA come from the germline V gene. As DNA, the CDR3 is TGTGCCAGCAGCTTCGGACTAGCGGGACAGGGTGAGCAGTTCTTC. Translating gives CASSFGLAGQGEQFF.

This sequence joins TRBV20-1 and TRBJ2-1, with TRBD2 matching 8 bases. After removal of 5 bases from V and 4 bases from J, the junction contained 7 bases not matched to a gene. The CDR3 has 14 amino acids. CDR1 is DFQATT and CDR2 is SNEGSKA in the germline V gene (reference sequence). The CDR3 DNA sequence: TGCAGTGCTCCTCGGTCTAGCGGGTACAATGAGCAGTTCTTC. Protein sequence: CSAPRSSGYNEQFF.

This clonotype was seen a few times. A read error may be the cause here, since a much bigger clone is one base away. The chain recombines TRBV7-9 with TRBJ2-7; TRBD1 matches 9 bases. The CDR3 is made up of 14 amino acids. J lost 5 bases, V lost 4 bases, and 6 bases had no gene match. Germline V gives CDR1 SEHNR, CDR2 FQNEAQ (reference sequence). CDR3 in amino acids: CASSSTGGTNEQYF. The CDR3 nucleotides are TGTGCCAGCAGCTCGACAGGGGGGACAAACGAGCAGTACTTC. The variable domain in full, completed from reference TRBV7-9 and TRBJ2-7, reads DTGVSQNPRHKITKRGQNVTFRCDPISEHNRLYWYRQTLGQGPEFLTYFQNEAQLEKSRLLSDRFSAERPKGSFSTLEIQRTEQGDSAMYLCASSSTGGTNEQYFGPGTRLTVT.

The chain is built from TRBV28 and TRBJ1-1; tentatively, D is TRBD1 (5 bases). CDR1 MDHEN and CDR2 SYDVKM come from the germline V gene. The V gene lost 5 bases and the J gene lost 3 bases, with 19 bases spanning the gap. The CDR3 length is 16 residues. This chain's CDR3 is CASSPLARVMDTEAFF. CDR3 in DNA: TGTGCCAGCAGTCCCCTGGCCAGGGTCATGGACACTGAAGCTTTCTTT.

The chain combines TRBV12-3 or TRBV12-4 with TRBJ1-2; D unclear. The CDR3 loop spans 15 amino acids. V lost 3 bases, J lost 2 bases, and 13 bases lay in between. The CDR3 nucleotides read TGTGCCAGCAGTTTTTTCGCGGGTTCCAACTATGGCTACACCTTC. Amino acid sequence: CASSFFAGSNYGYTF.

The table lists this clonotype with many counts. The genes are TRBV2 and TRBJ2-6, with unresolved D. Trimming stripped 3 bases from V and 2 bases from J, with 5 bases between. CDR3 length equals 14 residues. Germline CDR1 and CDR2: SNHLY and FYNNEI. The CDR3, as DNA: TGTGCCAGCAGTGAGTCGGCTGGGGCCAACGTCCTGACTTTC. This encodes CASSESAGANVLTF.

This clonotype has a count of ten or more. This chain joins TRBV20-1 and TRBJ2-1, with TRBD2 matching 12 bases. Germline assignment: CDR1 DFQATT and CDR2 SNEGSKA (reference sequence). The CDR3 is made up of 16 amino acids. With V trimmed by 1 base and J by 9 bases, 10 bases remained unmatched. The CDR3 sequence is CSARAYGLAGGREQFF. The DNA of the CDR3 is TGCAGTGCTAGAGCCTACGGGCTAGCGGGGGGGCGTGAGCAGTTCTTC.

This clonotype was detected ten times or more. The V and J genes are TRBV5-1 and TRBJ2-1; 10 bases line up with TRBD2. Germline lookup yields CDR1 SGHRS and CDR2 YFSETQ. This CDR3 is built from 14 residues. After removal of 1 base from V and 8 bases from J, the junction contained 3 bases not matched to a gene. The CDR3 DNA follows: TGCGCCAGCAGCTTGCTAGCGGGAGCCTATGAGCAGTTCTTC. Translating gives CASSLLAGAYEQFF. The complete variable domain, with remaining parts taken from reference TRBV5-1 and TRBJ2-1, reads KAGVTQTPRYLIKTRGQQVTLSCSPISGHRSVSWYQQTPGQGLQFLFEYFSETQRNKGNFPGRFSGRQFSNSRSEMNVSTLELGDSALYLCASSLLAGAYEQFFGPGTRLTVL.

The sample holds many counts of this clonotype. V gene TRBV7-2 combines with J gene TRBJ1-2; D is undetermined. The ends were cut back, 6 bases at V and 2 bases at J, with 13 bases in the middle. The length of the CDR3 is 14 residues. From germline, CDR1 is SGHTA and CDR2 FQGNSA. CDR3 sequence: CASRERLKNYGYTF. CDR3 nucleotides: TGTGCCAGCAGGGAGCGGCTAAAGAACTATGGCTACACCTTC.

The CDR3 nucleotides are TGCAGTGCTAGAAGGTCCCAAGAGACCCAGTACTTC. Its protein is CSARRSQETQYF. This chain uses TRBV20-1 with TRBJ2-5; D remains ambiguous. The germline V gene encodes CDR1 DFQATT and CDR2 SNEGSKA (reference sequence). The CDR3 loop spans 12 amino acids. V was cut by 2 bases and J by 1 base, with 5 bases left in between.

The V and J genes are TRBV12-3 or TRBV12-4 and TRBJ1-2, with unresolved D. V gave up 5 bases and J gave up 6 bases, with 10 bases separating them. The CDR3 contains 12 residues. CDR3 sequence (DNA): TGTGCCAGCAGTCTTAGTACGGATGGCTACACCTTC. The encoded protein is CASSLSTDGYTF.

In this sample, this clonotype turned up many times. The V and J genes are TRBV29-1 and TRBJ1-2; D perhaps matches TRBD1 (6 bases). V was shortened by 1 base and J by 7 bases, with 7 bases between the two germline ends. Germline V gives CDR1 SQVTM, CDR2 ANQGSEA. The CDR3 loop spans 11 amino acids. CDR3 residues: CSVEVGAGYTF. In DNA, the CDR3 is TGCAGCGTTGAAGTGGGGGCTGGCTACACCTTC.